A selection of T cell receptor beta chains follows, all from one sample in a study of response to subunit inactivated influenza vaccine. From the RT-PCR reads, TCRdb called clonotypes with MiXCR, one entry per CDR3 protein. Among roughly 180,000 distinct CDR3 sequences, about 10% were seen once, and the ten largest hold approximately 11%. The sequences come from non-naive T cells sorted from PBMCs, collected on the day of vaccination. All receptors derive from a man between 50 and 59 years old who received an inactivated influenza vaccine. Both conserved end residues are part of each CDR3. The D gene is left open where the match is weak. Rows give clone size only sometimes, using once, few, many, or a class for an expanded clone.

abundance	v_gene	d_gene	j_gene	CDR3aa	CDR3nt
NA	TRBV6-1	NA	TRBJ1-2	CASSERSTGGGYTF	TGTGCCAGCAGTGAACGATCGACGGGCGGAGGCTACACCTTC
NA	TRBV15	NA	TRBJ2-1	CATSRGRLLLNEQFF	TGTGCCACCAGCAGAGGAAGACTACTACTCAATGAGCAGTTCTTC
NA	TRBV18	NA	TRBJ1-2	CASSPQGTGSTYGYTF	TGTGCCAGCTCACCACAGGGAACGGGGTCTACCTATGGCTACACCTTC
NA	TRBV30	TRBD2	TRBJ2-1	CAWSPGLPNNEQFF	TGTGCCTGGAGCCCGGGACTACCGAACAATGAGCAGTTCTTC
NA	TRBV11-2	TRBD2	TRBJ2-1	CASSPGLERVREHFF	TGTGCCAGCAGCCCCGGACTAGAAAGGGTGAGAGAGCACTTCTTC
few	TRBV12-3/TRBV12-4	TRBD1	TRBJ1-6	CASSTGVWGNSPLHF	TGTGCCAGCAGTACAGGGGTGTGGGGAAATTCACCCCTCCACTTT
NA	TRBV14	NA	TRBJ2-1	CASSPETGRFGNEQFF	TGTGCCAGCAGCCCTGAGACAGGGAGGTTCGGCAATGAGCAGTTCTTC
many	TRBV7-2	NA	TRBJ1-2	CASSRQGASHGYTF	TGTGCCAGCAGCCGGCAGGGCGCGAGCCATGGCTACACCTTC
few	TRBV5-6	TRBD1	TRBJ1-4	CASSSLQGARKLFF	TGTGCCAGCAGCTCCCTCCAGGGGGCGCGGAAACTGTTTTTT
few	TRBV20-1	NA	TRBJ2-5	CSARVGAFQETQYF	TGCAGTGCTAGAGTGGGGGCCTTCCAAGAGACCCAGTACTTC
NA	TRBV18	TRBD1	TRBJ1-1	CASSLQTGYTEAFF	TGTGCCAGCTCACTCCAGACAGGGTACACTGAAGCTTTCTTT
many	TRBV11-2	TRBD1	TRBJ1-2	CASSRSRDRDYGYTF	TGTGCCAGCAGCCGCTCCCGGGACAGAGATTATGGCTACACCTTC
many	TRBV7-6	NA	TRBJ2-3	CASSRGPVGTDTQYF	TGTGCCAGCAGCCGCGGGCCAGTGGGCACAGATACGCAGTATTTT
NA	TRBV4-2	NA	TRBJ2-5	CASSQGGVTETQYF	TGTGCCAGCAGCCAAGGGGGAGTTACAGAGACCCAGTACTTC
many	TRBV10-3	NA	TRBJ2-3	CAISEGSGLSTDTQYF	TGTGCCATCAGTGAGGGATCGGGGCTGAGCACAGATACGCAGTATTTT
many	TRBV2	TRBD1	TRBJ2-5	CASLRTGVQETQYF	TGTGCCAGCCTCAGGACAGGGGTCCAAGAGACCCAGTACTTC
NA	TRBV12-3/TRBV12-4	NA	TRBJ2-3	CASSSNRRGLASTDTQYF	TGTGCCAGCAGTTCCAACCGTAGGGGCTTGGCTAGCACAGATACGCAGTATTTT